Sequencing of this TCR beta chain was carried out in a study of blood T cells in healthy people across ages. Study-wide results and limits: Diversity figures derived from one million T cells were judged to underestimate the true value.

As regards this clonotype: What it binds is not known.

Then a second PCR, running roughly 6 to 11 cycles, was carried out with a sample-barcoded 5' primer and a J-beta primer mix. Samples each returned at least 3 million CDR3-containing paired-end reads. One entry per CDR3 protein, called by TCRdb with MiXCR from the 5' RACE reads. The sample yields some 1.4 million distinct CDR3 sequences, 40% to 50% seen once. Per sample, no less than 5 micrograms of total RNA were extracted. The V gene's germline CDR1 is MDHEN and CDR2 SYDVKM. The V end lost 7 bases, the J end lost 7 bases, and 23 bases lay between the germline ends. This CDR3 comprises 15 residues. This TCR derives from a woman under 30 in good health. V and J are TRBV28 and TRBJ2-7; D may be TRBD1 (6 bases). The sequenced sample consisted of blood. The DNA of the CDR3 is TGTGCCAGCACCCTCTCAGGGGCCCTTGGGGTAGAGCAGTACTTC. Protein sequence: CASTLSGALGVEQYF.